This T cell receptor beta chain originates from a study of molecular identifiers for immune sequencing clone quantification (dated by TCRdb to 2016 to 2019). Concerning the study at large: For a replicate experiment, the RNA from either approximately 20,000 or 98,000 naive CD8 T cells was divided into five aliquots, and four of those aliquots went on to sequencing. This methods study benchmarked molecular-identifier clustering-based TCR repertoire sequencing (MIDCIRS) and TCR RNA copy counting, using CD8 T cells to do so.

Here is what the overall study found, with its caveats: Spiked-in Jurkat TCR RNA equal to a single cell's worth was reported to be detectable even within one million naive CD8 T cells. In CMV-specific effector cells, clones with more than 20 RNA copies accounted for over 97% of molecules, whereas in naive cells such clones accounted for under 1%. Spiked-in Jurkat TCR RNA (approximately 10 copies' worth), which is not part of the donor repertoire, was contained in the naive libraries. About three recovered TCR RNA copies per cell were obtained by modeling, versus roughly 10 by digital PCR, implying a capture efficiency of 25% to 30%. Highly expanded clone sizes could be underestimated because identical TCR molecules may share a barcode. When barcode sub-clustering was not used, chimeric consensus sequences inflated TCR diversity, with chimeras reaching as high as 47%.

The library was obtained by PCR. Instrument on record: NextSeq 500. Bulk TCR libraries were prepared as previously described, using TCR primers listed in Table S5. Purification of total RNA was performed with the Qiagen AllPrep DNA/RNA kit. Reads from multiple sequencing runs of the same library were pooled before analysis. For the original study's pipeline: Reads were retained only if their TCR constant sequence matched exactly, and those retained reads were trimmed to 150 nt and grouped according to their 12-nt molecular barcodes. Reads in each barcode group were sub-clustered using a 15% Levenshtein threshold, and a quality-weighted consensus sequence was built for each RNA molecule. Non-functional sequences were excluded, and lower-count sequences lying one edit away from another sequence were also excluded. Barcode sub-clusters with fewer than 20% of the maximum read count were removed, based on fitting two negative binomial distributions. TCRdb ran its own pipeline on the public reads, namely fastp trimming at Q25 and MiXCR clone calling, and kept in-frame beta chains. When rows share a CDR3 protein, they turn into one entry using the most common DNA and genes. In this record, the V and J calls reflect TCRdb's handling and not the investigators' own analysis. The sample has approximately 680,000 distinct CDR3 sequences on record, roughly 23% of them singletons. The ten largest clonotypes hold about 0.73% of the sample.

Including cysteine and phenylalanine, the CDR3 has 17 amino acids. Here the CDR3 DNA is all that survives: 51 bases in frame from base 1. The germline V gene gives CDR1 as SGHTA and CDR2 as FQGNSA. Libraries of naive CD8 T cells were built from anywhere between about 19,000 and 1,000,000 sorted cells, with 10%, 30% or 50% of the purified RNA used. On a BD FACSAria II, naive CD8 T cells were FACS-sorted as CD8+CD4-CCR7+CD45RA+ and collected into RLT Plus buffer. To test detection sensitivity, Jurkat RNA equivalent to ten TCR copies was spiked into samples of roughly 20,000-1,000,000 naive CD8 T cells. Enrichment of CD8 T cells was performed with RosetteSep CD8+ T Cell Enrichment Cocktail and Ficoll-Paque, after which ACK red cell lysis was carried out. A word on this clonotype: Its antigen is not yet known. This may come from a read error, since a much larger clone is one base off.

Here the chain combines TRBV7-2 and TRBJ2-7; 9 central bases correspond to TRBD1. Sequencing used naive CD8+ T cells from blood, with Jurkat cell RNA spiked in. What the cell subset or site label conveys for this sample: FACS-sorted CD8+CD4-CCR7+CD45RA+ naive T cells. The TCR sequence derives from a human donor in good health. Some libraries in this study had Jurkat cell RNA spiked in. CDR3 loop: CASSQSTVDRGSHEQYF. The DNA is TGTGCCAGCAGCCAGAGCACCGTGGACAGGGGCTCCCACGAGCAGTACTTC.